These 25 T cell receptor beta chains came from one sample sequenced in a study of cytomegalovirus exposure and HLA in healthy donors. Primers for the PCR totalled 60 Vbeta and 13 Jbeta. Sequencing was performed with immunoSEQ multiplex PCR; in TCRdb, only in-frame clones are kept and a portion is missing. The sample yields 30,000 to 40,000 clones, 40% to 50% seen once. Input material: PBMCs. These receptors were obtained from a woman in her forties or fifties in good health and CMV-seronegative.

The chain is built from TRBV27 and TRBJ2-7, with TRBD1 matching 8 bases. With 2 bases clipped from V and 4 bases from J, the junction kept 4 bases outside the gene matches. The CDR3 is 14 amino acids. CDR1 is MNHEY and CDR2 is SMNVEV in the germline V gene (reference sequence). The CDR3 here is CASSLGTGFYEQYF. The CDR3, as DNA: TGTGCCAGCAGTTTAGGGACAGGATTTTACGAGCAGTACTTC.

This clone was counted only a few times. The rearrangement links TRBV7-3 to TRBJ1-2; D is possibly TRBD1 (6 bases). The length of the CDR3 is 13 residues. Germline assignment: CDR1 SGHTA and CDR2 FQGTGA. Trimming cost V 3 bases and J 9 bases, with 14 bases left between them. The CDR3 DNA follows: TGTGCCAGCAGCTTGGGGGGCGGGGGCAGCTACACCTTC. Protein: CASSLGGGGSYTF. Combining the CDR3 with reference TRBV7-3 and TRBJ1-2 gives the whole variable domain GAGVSQTPSNKVTEKGKYVELRCDPISGHTALYWYRQSLGQGPEFLIYFQGTGAADDSGLPNDRFFAVRPEGSVSTLKIQRTERGDSAVYLCASSLGGGGSYTFGSGTRLTVV.

The chain carries TRBV30 and TRBJ1-2, with no clear D. The length of the CDR3 is 12 residues. Germline V gives CDR1 GTSNPN, CDR2 SVGIG (reference sequence). Trimming stripped 5 bases from V and 7 bases from J, with 14 bases between. Here the CDR3 reads CAWGQVGSGYTF. DNA of the CDR3: TGTGCCTGGGGGCAGGTTGGGAGTGGCTACACCTTC.

The rearrangement joins TRBV14 to TRBJ2-5, with D maybe TRBD1 (5 bases). This CDR3 region has 13 residues. V was shortened by 0 bases and J by 13 bases, with 15 bases between the two germline ends. Germline-derived CDR1 and CDR2 are SGHDN and FVKESK. The CDR3 DNA follows: TGTGCCAGCAGCCAAGATCTTAAAGGGGCCATGTACTTC. This sequence encodes CASSQDLKGAMYF.

This chain links TRBV27 with TRBJ2-2, with TRBD1 matching over 8 bases. The CDR3 has 15 amino acids. Germline V gene sequence: CDR1 MNHEY, CDR2 SMNVEV (reference sequence). V shed 6 bases, J shed 7 bases, and the junction held 10 bases outside the gene matches. The CDR3 bases are TGTGCCAGCAGCCGAGGACAGGGAAGAGGCGGGGAGCTGTTTTTT. Its translation is CASSRGQGRGGELFF.

This chain links TRBV5-6 with TRBJ1-1, with 7 bases fitting TRBD1. Trimming cost V 2 bases and J 2 bases; bases outside gene matches: 3. Germline CDR1 reads SGHDT; CDR2 reads YYEEEE. This CDR3 spans 14 amino acids. The chain's CDR3 is CASSFDRVNTEAFF. In nucleotides, the CDR3 is TGTGCCAGCAGCTTCGACAGGGTAAACACTGAAGCTTTCTTT. The entire variable domain, with the rest obtained from reference TRBV5-6 and TRBJ1-1, is as follows: DAGVTQSPTHLIKTRGQQVTLRCSPKSGHDTVSWYQQALGQGPQFIFQYYEEEERQRGNFPDRFSGHQFPNYSSELNVNALLLGDSALYLCASSFDRVNTEAFFGQGTRLTVV.

The chain has TRBV5-4 and TRBJ2-7, with 13 bases aligning to TRBD2. Losses at the gene ends were 2 bases for V and 4 bases for J; bases not matched to a gene: 3. CDR1 and CDR2 (germline): SGHNT, YYREEE (reference sequence). CDR3 length equals 15 residues. CDR3 DNA: TGTGCCAGCAGCTTTACTAGCGGGAGGGCGTACGAGCAGTACTTC. Its protein is CASSFTSGRAYEQYF.

This sequence joins TRBV27 and TRBJ2-2, with 8 bases that match TRBD1. Per germline, CDR1 MNHEY and CDR2 SMNVEV (reference sequence). This CDR3 has 17 residues. V lost 7 bases to trimming and J lost 3 bases; unmatched junction nucleotides: 13. CDR3 sequence reads: CASTRPMTGADTGELFF. CDR3 coding DNA: TGTGCCAGCACCCGGCCCATGACAGGGGCGGACACCGGGGAGCTGTTTTTT.

CDR3 amino acids: CASSRSRQGLPSYNEQFF. As DNA, the CDR3 is TGTGCCAGCAGCCGATCGCGACAGGGGCTTCCTTCCTACAATGAGCAGTTCTTC. This chain connects TRBV7-9 to TRBJ2-1; 8 bases are shared with TRBD1. V dropped 5 bases and J dropped 1; count of bases not matched to a gene: 13. The length of the CDR3 is 18 residues. Per the germline V gene, CDR1 is SEHNR and CDR2 is FQNEAQ (reference sequence).

The chain uses TRBV4-1 and TRBJ2-7; 7 nucleotides align to TRBD1. The CDR3 totals 16 residues. Germline assignment: CDR1 MGHRA and CDR2 YSYEKL. Trimming cost V 4 bases and J 5 bases; bases outside gene matches: 14. The CDR3 DNA sequence: TGCGCCAGCAGCCCAGGTCAAGGGACAGTCCTCGACGAGCAGTACTTC. The encoded protein is CASSPGQGTVLDEQYF.

V and J are TRBV19 and TRBJ1-5, with a weak D call TRBD1 (5 bases). Trimming stripped 7 bases from V and 3 bases from J, with 13 bases between. Germline V CDR1 and CDR2: LNHDA, SQIVND (reference sequence). CDR3 size: 14 residues. The CDR3 here is CASTMGGFNQPQHF. The CDR3, as DNA: TGTGCCAGTACCATGGGGGGGTTCAATCAGCCCCAGCATTTT.

The rearrangement uses TRBV7-8 and TRBJ1-2; 10 nucleotides agree with TRBD1. Per germline, CDR1 SGHVS and CDR2 FQNEAQ. Unmatched junction bases numbered 9, after V lost 1 base and J lost 4 bases. The CDR3 is made up of 17 amino acids. The CDR3 DNA reads TGTGCCAGCAGCTTAGTGTCAGACAGGGGGCTGGGCTATGGCTACACCTTC. This codes for CASSLVSDRGLGYGYTF.

The chain uses TRBV18 and TRBJ2-5; D not certain. The germline V gene encodes CDR1 KGHSH and CDR2 LQKENI. Between the trimmed V and J ends, which lost 4 bases and 4 bases, there was a span of 7 bases. The CDR3 spans 12 residues. CDR3 loop: CASSRQRETQYF. The CDR3 DNA follows: TGTGCCAGCTCACGACAACGAGAGACCCAGTACTTC.

The rearrangement links TRBV7-9 to TRBJ1-1; D gene ambiguous. Trimming took 4 bases from V and 1 from J, leaving 10 bases between them. This CDR3 comprises 14 residues. CDR1 and CDR2 from the germline V gene are SEHNR and FQNEAQ (reference sequence). The CDR3 sequence: CASSWIGGNTEAFF. The CDR3 region has the DNA TGTGCCAGCAGCTGGATTGGAGGGAACACTGAAGCTTTCTTT.

The chain uses TRBV6-5 and TRBJ2-3, with D possibly being TRBD2 (6 bases). There are 14 residues in the CDR3. V was cut by 6 bases and J by 4 bases, with 14 bases left in between. Germline values: CDR1 MNHEY, CDR2 SVGAGI. CDR3 residues: CASSRGEAADTQYF. CDR3 coding DNA: TGTGCCAGCAGCCGCGGGGAGGCAGCAGATACGCAGTATTTT.

The sample holds a few counts of this clone. This chain connects TRBV30 to TRBJ1-1; 8 bases are shared with TRBD1. V lost 3 bases, J lost 14 bases, and 8 bases stayed unmatched. CDR3 length equals 11 residues. Germline CDR1 and CDR2: GTSNPN and SVGIG (reference sequence). The chain's CDR3 is CAWRERTGCFF. The CDR3 DNA is TGTGCCTGGAGGGAAAGGACAGGGTGCTTCTTT.

This clone came up a few times. This chain joins TRBV7-9 and TRBJ2-7; the D is unclear. CDR1 and CDR2 from the germline V gene are SEHNR and FQNEAQ (reference sequence). The length of the CDR3 is 15 residues. V lost 4 bases and J lost 0, with 13 bases in between. The CDR3: CASSSGLVGSYEQYF. The CDR3 bases are TGTGCCAGCAGCTCTGGTCTGGTCGGCTCCTACGAGCAGTACTTC.

This clone showed up just a few times. This chain links TRBV15 with TRBJ2-5; 7 bases fit TRBD2. Germline CDR1 is LNHNV and CDR2 is YYDKDF (reference sequence). The CDR3 extends over 17 amino acids. The V segment lost 2 bases and the J segment 4 bases; nucleotides outside the gene matches: 13. The CDR3 sequence: CATSRSRGVEGRETQYF. CDR3 sequence (DNA): TGTGCCACCAGCAGATCCCGGGGGGTAGAGGGAAGAGAGACCCAGTACTTC.

V and J are TRBV18 and TRBJ1-2, with 8 bases matching TRBD1. The CDR3 loop spans 17 amino acids. The V gene's germline CDR1 is KGHSH and CDR2 LQKENI. Unmatched junction bases numbered 13, after V lost 3 bases and J lost 4 bases. Here the CDR3 DNA reads TGTGCCAGCTCACCCACCCCCCTAGGACAGGGCTCCTATGGCTACACCTTC. Its protein product is CASSPTPLGQGSYGYTF.

The count of this clone is one. The V gene is TRBV21-1, the J gene TRBJ2-2; no DNA check was done on the table's D call, TRBD2. TRBV21-1 is assigned pseudogene status. The CDR3 runs to 15 residues. As DNA, the CDR3 is TGTGCCAGCAGCCTGGGGGGGGGATCAACCGGGGAGCTGTTTTTT. Translating gives CASSLGGGSTGELFF.

This chain joins TRBV19 and TRBJ1-1, with TRBD1 identical over 9 bases. Germline V gives CDR1 LNHDA, CDR2 SQIVND (reference sequence). Trimming took 5 bases from V and 8 from J; bases not matched to a gene: 18. The CDR3 sequence is 17 residues long. CDR3 in amino acids: CASSPTGGGGLRSEAFF. The CDR3 DNA reads TGTGCCAGTAGTCCGACAGGGGGAGGTGGGCTTCGCTCCGAAGCTTTCTTT.

This chain links TRBV30 with TRBJ2-7, with 10 bases lining up with TRBD1. Germline V gives CDR1 GTSNPN, CDR2 SVGIG (reference sequence). V lost 1 base and J lost 3; bases outside the gene matches: 6. This CDR3 is 15 amino acids long. The CDR3 coding sequence is TGTGCCTGGAGTGACGGGACAGGGGCTGACTACGAGCAGTACTTC. Its translation: CAWSDGTGADYEQYF.

The chain joins TRBV7-3 to TRBJ2-5; tentative D call: TRBD1 (6 bases). Trimming cost V 5 bases and J 5 bases, with 15 bases left between them. Germline lookup yields CDR1 SGHTA and CDR2 FQGTGA. The CDR3 length is 14 residues. The CDR3 spells CASSPTGPRETQYF. Here the CDR3 DNA reads TGTGCCAGCAGCCCGACAGGCCCTAGGGAGACCCAGTACTTC.

The gene calls are TRBV30 and TRBJ1-1; tentatively, D is TRBD1 (6 bases). The germline V gene has CDR1 GTSNPN and CDR2 SVGIG (reference sequence). CDR3 length: 15 residues. Trimming took off 0 bases at V and 0 bases at J, with 11 bases between the two ends. CDR3 nucleotides: TGTGCCTGGAGTGTAACAGGGACAATGAACACTGAAGCTTTCTTT. Its translation: CAWSVTGTMNTEAFF.

This chain links TRBV7-7 with TRBJ1-1, with D tentatively TRBD1 (5 bases). The CDR3 runs to 13 residues. With 5 bases removed from V and 2 bases from J, the gap between germline ends came to 9 bases. Germline CDR1 and CDR2: SSHAT and FNYEAQ (reference sequence). Written as DNA, the CDR3 is TGTGCCAGCAGCCTGACAGACAACACTGAAGCTTTCTTT. This gives the protein CASSLTDNTEAFF. The whole variable domain, remainder taken from reference TRBV7-7 and TRBJ1-1, is GAGVSQSPRYKVTKRGQDVTLRCDPISSHATLYWYQQALGQGPEFLTYFNYEAQPDKSGLPSDRFSAERPEGSISTLTIQRTEQRDSAMYRCASSLTDNTEAFFGQGTRLTVV.